The rows below give T cell receptor beta chains drawn from one sample of a study of radiotherapy plus CTLA-4 blockade in lung cancer. Libraries were prepared by immunoSEQ multiplex PCR; TCRdb keeps only in-frame clonotypes and omits some of them. The top ten hold roughly 5.3% of the sample, which has more than 95,000 clones, 75% to 80% seen once. The specimen was peripheral blood, collected from a patient treated with radiotherapy plus ipilimumab. The receptors come from a human donor with non-small cell lung cancer who had a partial response to radiotherapy plus ipilimumab. CDR3s include the opening cysteine and the closing phenylalanine or tryptophan. The D gene is left open where the match is weak. Some rows have no size entry. The others give once, few or many, or a class for an expanded clone.

d_gene	v_gene	j_gene	abundance	CDR3aa	CDR3nt
-	TRBV25-1	TRBJ1-1	-	CASSPGQHTEAFF	TGTGCCAGCAGTCCTGGGCAGCACACTGAAGCTTTCTTT
TRBD1	TRBV6-5	TRBJ2-3	-	CASSYRTGGSDTQYF	TGTGCCAGCAGTTACCGGACAGGGGGCTCAGATACGCAGTATTTT
TRBD2	TRBV18	TRBJ2-1	-	CASSVGLAGGNEQFF	TGTGCCAGCTCAGTGGGACTAGCGGGAGGCAATGAGCAGTTCTTC
-	TRBV7-2	TRBJ1-1	few	CASSPSGHQNTEAFF	TGTGCCAGCAGCCCATCGGGACACCAGAACACTGAAGCTTTCTTT
-	TRBV7-8	TRBJ1-1	few	CASSFAGLTEAFF	TGTGCCAGCAGCTTCGCAGGGCTTACTGAAGCTTTCTTT
TRBD1	TRBV27	TRBJ1-2	once	CASSPLPDRRKNGYTF	TGTGCCAGCAGTCCTCTCCCGGACAGGAGAAAGAATGGCTACACCTTC
-	TRBV7-3	TRBJ2-5	-	CASSPIPEGETQYF	TGTGCCAGCAGCCCAATACCAGAGGGAGAGACCCAGTACTTC
TRBD2	TRBV11-2	TRBJ2-3	once	CASSLAAGAFDTQYF	TGTGCCAGCAGCTTAGCGGCGGGAGCTTTTGATACGCAGTATTTT
-	TRBV27	TRBJ1-2	few	CASSSRSGYTF	TGTGCCAGCAGTTCCCGCAGTGGCTACACCTTC
TRBD1	TRBV7-2	TRBJ2-4	-	CASSQSQGANIQYF	TGTGCCAGCAGCCAAAGCCAGGGGGCGAACATTCAGTACTTC
TRBD2	TRBV5-1	TRBJ2-5	once	CASSLMTGGGETQYF	TGCGCCAGCAGCTTGATGACGGGAGGGGGAGAGACCCAGTACTTC
TRBD2	TRBV5-4	TRBJ2-2	-	CASSFTSGLQNTGELFF	TGTGCCAGCAGCTTTACTAGCGGACTGCAGAACACCGGGGAGCTGTTTTTT
-	TRBV6-1	TRBJ1-1	few	CASTFGQQAFF	TGTGCCAGCACCTTTGGACAGCAAGCTTTCTTT
TRBD1	TRBV7-6	TRBJ2-5	-	CASSLGDRVRRETQYF	TGTGCCAGCAGCTTAGGGGACAGGGTTCGGCGGGAGACCCAGTACTTC
TRBD1	TRBV30	TRBJ1-1	-	CAWSVEGGREAFF	TGTGCCTGGAGTGTAGAAGGGGGCCGCGAAGCTTTCTTT
-	TRBV6-6	TRBJ1-2	-	CASSSWQNYGYTF	TGTGCCAGCAGTTCCTGGCAGAACTATGGCTACACCTTC
TRBD1	TRBV28	TRBJ2-3	-	CASSPEDRVPRDTQYF	TGTGCCAGCAGCCCGGAAGACAGGGTCCCCCGCGATACGCAGTATTTT
TRBD2	TRBV4-1	TRBJ2-7	once	CASSLGGVYEQYF	TGCGCCAGCAGCCTTGGGGGGGTCTACGAGCAGTACTTC
TRBD1	TRBV6-6	TRBJ2-4	-	CASSGTGGIQYF	TGTGCCAGCAGTGGAACAGGGGGCATTCAGTACTTC
TRBD2	TRBV19	TRBJ2-1	-	CASQRDQDPNEQFF	TGTGCCAGTCAGCGGGATCAGGACCCCAATGAGCAGTTCTTC
TRBD1	TRBV19	TRBJ2-7	many	CASSVGQGPYEQYF	TGTGCCAGTAGTGTGGGACAGGGCCCCTACGAGCAGTACTTC
-	TRBV11-2	TRBJ2-7	-	CASSFFSAGNEQYF	TGTGCCAGCAGCTTCTTCTCCGCGGGGAACGAGCAGTACTTC
TRBD1	TRBV5-6	TRBJ2-7	-	CASSSLGWTGSSYEQYF	TGTGCCAGCAGCTCCTTAGGCTGGACAGGGAGCTCCTACGAGCAGTACTTC
TRBD1	TRBV4-1	TRBJ2-2	-	CASSQDPGGDTGELFF	TGCGCCAGCAGCCAAGACCCAGGGGGAGACACCGGGGAGCTGTTTTTT
-	TRBV30	TRBJ1-1	-	CAWSRGLTEAFF	TGTGCCTGGAGTAGGGGGTTAACTGAAGCTTTCTTT
-	TRBV28	TRBJ2-6	-	CASSFQGGVIAGANVLTF	TGTGCCAGCAGCTTTCAAGGGGGAGTGATCGCTGGGGCCAACGTCCTGACTTTC
-	TRBV12-5	TRBJ2-2	-	CASAGNTGELFF	TGTGCTAGTGCAGGGAACACCGGGGAGCTGTTTTTT
-	TRBV6-1	TRBJ1-5	-	CASSEAPGFGSNQPQHF	TGTGCCAGCAGTGAAGCGCCCGGGTTTGGTAGCAATCAGCCCCAGCATTTT
-	TRBV9	TRBJ2-3	-	CASNFLSTDTQYF	TGTGCCAGCAACTTCCTCAGCACAGATACGCAGTATTTT
-	TRBV30	TRBJ2-2	-	CAWSVGTNTGELFF	TGTGCCTGGAGTGTAGGGACAAACACCGGGGAGCTGTTTTTT
TRBD1	TRBV5-4	TRBJ2-1	-	CASSLTGGRENEQFF	TGTGCCAGCAGCTTGACAGGGGGCCGAGAGAATGAGCAGTTCTTC
TRBD1	TRBV7-8	TRBJ2-6	-	CASSFVGTGFSGANVLTF	TGTGCCAGCAGCTTCGTAGGGACAGGGTTTTCTGGGGCCAACGTCCTGACTTTC
-	TRBV6-1	TRBJ1-1	-	CASSEGVWGLMNTEAFF	TGTGCCAGCAGTGAAGGAGTGTGGGGCCTGATGAACACTGAAGCTTTCTTT
-	TRBV10-2	TRBJ2-7	-	CASRAPNGGQYF	TGCGCCAGCAGGGCCCCAAACGGGGGGCAGTACTTC
-	TRBV25-1	TRBJ1-2	-	CASSEAHYGYTF	TGTGCCAGCAGTGAGGCTCACTATGGCTACACCTTC
TRBD1	TRBV28	TRBJ1-1	few	CASSISRGWKTEAFF	TGTGCCAGCAGCATTTCCAGGGGGTGGAAAACTGAAGCTTTCTTT
-	TRBV6-6	TRBJ2-1	-	CASSYTSYNEQFF	TGTGCCAGCAGTTACACCAGCTACAATGAGCAGTTCTTC
-	TRBV19	TRBJ2-5	once	CASSIDPWGRGETQYF	TGTGCCAGTAGTATAGATCCCTGGGGAAGGGGCGAGACCCAGTACTTC
TRBD1	TRBV5-1	TRBJ1-4	-	CASSPLEGQGAEKLFF	TGCGCCAGCAGCCCCCTGGAAGGACAGGGGGCTGAAAAACTGTTTTTT
-	TRBV11-2	TRBJ2-1	-	CAISDVGLSEEQFF	TGTGCCATTTCCGATGTTGGCCTCTCGGAGGAGCAGTTCTTC
TRBD1	TRBV30	TRBJ1-1	-	CAWSTGWDTEAFF	TGTGCCTGGTCGACAGGGTGGGACACTGAAGCTTTCTTT
TRBD2	TRBV6-1	TRBJ2-7	once	CASSPGTSDREQYF	TGTGCCAGCAGTCCCGGGACTAGTGATCGCGAGCAGTACTTC
-	TRBV6-6	TRBJ1-1	few	CASSSFQGRRGAFF	TGTGCCAGCAGTAGCTTCCAGGGGAGACGAGGAGCTTTCTTT
TRBD1	TRBV5-4	TRBJ2-4	-	CASSLKNTGGAQNIQYF	TGTGCCAGCAGCCTAAAAAATACAGGGGGCGCTCAAAACATTCAGTACTTC
-	TRBV30	TRBJ2-7	-	CALRVPSSYEQYF	TGTGCCCTACGGGTCCCCAGCTCCTACGAGCAGTACTTC
-	TRBV4-1	TRBJ1-2	-	CASSQDYAGRGYGYTF	TGCGCCAGCAGCCAAGACTACGCAGGTCGTGGCTATGGCTACACCTTC
-	TRBV4-3	TRBJ1-2	-	CASSQADGRASYGYTF	TGCGCCAGCAGCCAAGCGGACGGCAGGGCTAGCTATGGCTACACCTTC